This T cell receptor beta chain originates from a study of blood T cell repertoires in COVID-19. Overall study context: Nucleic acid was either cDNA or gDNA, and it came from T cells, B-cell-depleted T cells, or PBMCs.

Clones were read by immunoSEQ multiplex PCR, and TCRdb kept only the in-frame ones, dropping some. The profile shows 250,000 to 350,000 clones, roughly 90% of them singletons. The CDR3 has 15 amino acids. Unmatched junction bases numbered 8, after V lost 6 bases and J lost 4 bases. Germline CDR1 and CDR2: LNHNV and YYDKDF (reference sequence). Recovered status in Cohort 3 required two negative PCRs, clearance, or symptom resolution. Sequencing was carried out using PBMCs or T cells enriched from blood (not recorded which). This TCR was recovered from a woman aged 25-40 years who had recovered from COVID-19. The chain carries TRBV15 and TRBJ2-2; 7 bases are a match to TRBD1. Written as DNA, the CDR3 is TGTGCCACCAGTAGAAGGGGGCCCCTCACCGGGGAGCTGTTTTTT. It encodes CATSRRGPLTGELFF.